This section outlines one T cell receptor (beta chain) sequence together with its context. Its antigen is unidentified. The data derive from a study of cytomegalovirus exposure and HLA in healthy donors. Points from the study as a whole: The classifier, whose performance was assessed in both the original and validation cohorts, reportedly diagnosed cytomegalovirus status with high specificity and sensitivity. In an earlier analysis, productive rearrangement rates for most beta V segments clustered near 87% or 30%. When a later analysis compared HLA-associated TCR beta chains with equally common others, the HLA-associated chains turned out to be more clonally expanded and to have lower generation probabilities. Later analysis identified a missense DCLRE1C variant that was linked to TCR beta V- and J-gene trimming.

Amplification used 60 Vbeta primers and 13 Jbeta primers. This table comes from immunoSEQ multiplex PCR, and its TCRdb copy is limited to in-frame clones, with some not included. The sample lists roughly 100,000 clones, just over 75% seen once, with around 8.5% in the top ten. Germline loops: CDR1 MNHNS, CDR2 SASEGT. V lost 6 bases to trimming and J lost 6 bases, with 12 bases between them. CDR3 size: 13 residues. This chain uses TRBV6-1 with TRBJ2-1; D remains ambiguous. What was sequenced was PBMCs. This sequence was found in a man aged 35 to 55 in good health and CMV-seropositive. This CDR3 reads CASRASTSNEQFF. Written as DNA, the CDR3 is TGTGCCAGCAGGGCGTCGACTTCCAATGAGCAGTTCTTC.